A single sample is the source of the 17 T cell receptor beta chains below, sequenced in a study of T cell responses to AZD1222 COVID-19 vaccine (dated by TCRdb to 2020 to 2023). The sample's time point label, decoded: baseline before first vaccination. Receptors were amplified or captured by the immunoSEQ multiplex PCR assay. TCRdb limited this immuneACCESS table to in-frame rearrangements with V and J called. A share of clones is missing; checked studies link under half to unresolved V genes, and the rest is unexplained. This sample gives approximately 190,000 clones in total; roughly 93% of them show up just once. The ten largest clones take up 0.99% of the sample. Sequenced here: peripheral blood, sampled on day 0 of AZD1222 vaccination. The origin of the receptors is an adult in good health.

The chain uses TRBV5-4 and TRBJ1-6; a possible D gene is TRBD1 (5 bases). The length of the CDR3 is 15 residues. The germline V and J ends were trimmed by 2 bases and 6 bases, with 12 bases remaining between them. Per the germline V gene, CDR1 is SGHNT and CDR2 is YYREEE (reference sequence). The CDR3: CASSLAGGINSPLHF. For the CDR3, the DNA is TGTGCCAGCAGCTTAGCGGGGGGAATTAATTCACCCCTCCACTTT.

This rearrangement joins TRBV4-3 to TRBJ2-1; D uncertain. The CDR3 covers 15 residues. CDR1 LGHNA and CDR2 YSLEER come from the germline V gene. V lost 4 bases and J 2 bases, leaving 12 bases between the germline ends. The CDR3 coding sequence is TGCGCCAGCAGCCGCATATTGGTCGCCTACAATGAGCAGTTCTTC. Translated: CASSRILVAYNEQFF.

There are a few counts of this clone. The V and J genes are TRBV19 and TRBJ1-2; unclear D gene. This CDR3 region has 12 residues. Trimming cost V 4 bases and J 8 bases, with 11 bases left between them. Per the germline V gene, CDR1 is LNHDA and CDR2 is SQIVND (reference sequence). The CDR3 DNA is TGTGCCAGTAGTAGTTCATTCACGGGCTACACCTTC. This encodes CASSSSFTGYTF.

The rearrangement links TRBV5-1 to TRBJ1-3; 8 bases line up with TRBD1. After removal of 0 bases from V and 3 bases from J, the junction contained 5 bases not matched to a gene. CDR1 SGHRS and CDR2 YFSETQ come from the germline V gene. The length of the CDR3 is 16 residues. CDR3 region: CASSLAPTGDGNTIYF. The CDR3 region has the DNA TGCGCCAGCAGCTTGGCCCCGACAGGGGATGGAAACACCATATATTTT.

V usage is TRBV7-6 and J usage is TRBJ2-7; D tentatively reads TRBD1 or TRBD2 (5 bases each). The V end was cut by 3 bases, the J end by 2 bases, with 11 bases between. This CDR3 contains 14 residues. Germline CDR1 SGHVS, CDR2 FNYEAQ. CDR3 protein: CASSFRDRTYEQYF. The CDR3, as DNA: TGTGCCAGCAGCTTCCGGGACCGGACCTACGAGCAGTACTTC.

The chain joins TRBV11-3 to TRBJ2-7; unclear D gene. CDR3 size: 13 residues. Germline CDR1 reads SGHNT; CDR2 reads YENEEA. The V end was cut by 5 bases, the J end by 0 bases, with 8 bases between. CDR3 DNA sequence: TGTGCCAGCAGCAAACAGAACTCCTACGAGCAGTACTTC. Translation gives CASSKQNSYEQYF.

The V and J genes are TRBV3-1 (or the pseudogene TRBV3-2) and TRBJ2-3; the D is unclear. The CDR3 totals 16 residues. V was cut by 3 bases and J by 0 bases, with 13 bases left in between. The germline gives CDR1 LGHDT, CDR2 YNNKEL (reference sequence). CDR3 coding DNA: TGTGCCAGCAGCCAGCGTGTGAGACCTAGCACAGATACGCAGTATTTT. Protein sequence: CASSQRVRPSTDTQYF.

The CDR3: CASSTGRVAKNIQYF. The CDR3 DNA follows: TGTGCCAGCAGCACGGGGAGGGTAGCCAAAAACATTCAGTACTTC. This chain links TRBV13 with TRBJ2-4; 7 bases are shared with TRBD2. CDR3 length: 15 residues. CDR1 is PRHDT and CDR2 is FYEKMQ in the germline V gene (reference sequence). J was trimmed by 0 bases and V by 5 bases; bases with no gene match: 4.

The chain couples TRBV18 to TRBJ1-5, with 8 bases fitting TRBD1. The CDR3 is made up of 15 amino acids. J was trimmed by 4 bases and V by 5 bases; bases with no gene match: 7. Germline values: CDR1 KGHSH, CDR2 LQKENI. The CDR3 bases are TGTGCCAGCTCAGTCGACCGGGACAGGAATCAGCCCCAGCATTTT. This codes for CASSVDRDRNQPQHF.

The CDR3: CASSRGLSYEQYF. CDR3 in DNA: TGTGCCAGCAGCCGCGGCCTCTCCTACGAGCAGTACTTC. The chain couples TRBV7-8 to TRBJ2-7; D remains ambiguous. This CDR3 has 13 residues. The germline CDR1 and CDR2 sequences are SGHVS and FQNEAQ. V gave up 5 bases and J gave up 0 bases, with 8 bases separating them. Full variable domain (remainder filled in from reference TRBV7-8 and TRBJ2-7): GAGVSQSPRYKVAKRGQDVALRCDPISGHVSLFWYQQALGQGPEFLTYFQNEAQLDKSGLPSDRFFAERPEGSVSTLKIQRTQQEDSAVYLCASSRGLSYEQYFGPGTRLTVT.

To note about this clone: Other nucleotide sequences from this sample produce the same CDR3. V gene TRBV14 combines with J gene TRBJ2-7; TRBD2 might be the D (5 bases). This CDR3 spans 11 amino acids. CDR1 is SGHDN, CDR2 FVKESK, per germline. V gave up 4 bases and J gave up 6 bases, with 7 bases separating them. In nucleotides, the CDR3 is TGTGCCAGCAGCCTTGGAGGCGAGCAGTACTTC. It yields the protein CASSLGGEQYF.

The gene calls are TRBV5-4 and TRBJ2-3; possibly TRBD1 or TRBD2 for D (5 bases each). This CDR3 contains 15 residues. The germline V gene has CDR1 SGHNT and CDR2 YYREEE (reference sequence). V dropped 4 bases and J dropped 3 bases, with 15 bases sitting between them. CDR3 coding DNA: TGTGCCAGCAGCCTGGACACGGGGTTTACAGATACGCAGTATTTT. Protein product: CASSLDTGFTDTQYF. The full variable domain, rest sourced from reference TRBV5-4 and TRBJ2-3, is ETGVTQSPTHLIKTRGQQVTLRCSSQSGHNTVSWYQQALGQGPQFIFQYYREEENGRGNFPPRFSGLQFPNYSSELNVNALELDDSALYLCASSLDTGFTDTQYFGPGTRLTVL.

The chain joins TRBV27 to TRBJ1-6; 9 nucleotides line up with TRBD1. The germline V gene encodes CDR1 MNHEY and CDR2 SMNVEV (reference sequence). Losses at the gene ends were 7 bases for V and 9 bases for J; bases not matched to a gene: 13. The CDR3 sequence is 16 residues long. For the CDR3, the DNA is TGTGCCAGCACCCCGTGGCTCGGACAGGGGAGTTCACCCCTCCACTTT. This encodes CASTPWLGQGSSPLHF.

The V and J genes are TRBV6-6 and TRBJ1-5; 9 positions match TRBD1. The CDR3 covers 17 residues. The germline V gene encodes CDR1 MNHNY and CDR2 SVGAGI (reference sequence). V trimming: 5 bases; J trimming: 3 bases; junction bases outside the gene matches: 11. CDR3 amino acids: CASSPLTGTGNNQPQHF. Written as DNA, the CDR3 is TGTGCCAGCAGTCCACTCACCGGGACAGGGAACAATCAGCCCCAGCATTTT.

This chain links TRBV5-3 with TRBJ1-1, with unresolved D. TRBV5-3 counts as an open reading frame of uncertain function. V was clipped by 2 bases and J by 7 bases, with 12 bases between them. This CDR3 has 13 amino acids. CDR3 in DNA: TGTGCCAGAAGCTTCCAGGACCCATTTGAAGCTTTCTTT. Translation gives CARSFQDPFEAFF.

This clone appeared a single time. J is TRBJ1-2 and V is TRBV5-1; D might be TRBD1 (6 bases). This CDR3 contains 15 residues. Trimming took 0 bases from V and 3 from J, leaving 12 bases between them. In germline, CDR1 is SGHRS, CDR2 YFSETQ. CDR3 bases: TGCGCCAGCAGCTTGGCGGGCAGGGGAGACTATGGCTACACCTTC. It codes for CASSLAGRGDYGYTF.

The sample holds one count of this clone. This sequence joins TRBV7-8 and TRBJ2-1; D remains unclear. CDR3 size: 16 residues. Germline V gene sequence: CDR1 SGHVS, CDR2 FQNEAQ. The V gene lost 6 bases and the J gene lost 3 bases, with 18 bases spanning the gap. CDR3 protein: CASRHDSSRDYNEQFF. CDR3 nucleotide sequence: TGTGCCAGCAGGCATGATAGCTCCCGTGACTACAATGAGCAGTTCTTC.